This TCR beta chain is drawn from a study of sequential checkpoint blockade in melanoma. Background on the study: Maintenance nivolumab came after either treatment sequence.

Treatment here: randomized to nivolumab then ipilimumab (arm A) or the reverse (arm B). Patients had received no earlier DNA-damaging chemotherapy. Live CD3+CD8+ CD19− CD56− cells were sorted from PBMCs. Measured with immunoSEQ multiplex PCR; TCRdb has only the in-frame clones, and not every one. The table shows about 20,000 clones, with 82% occurring only once. CDR3 size: 14 residues. Between the trimmed V and J ends, which lost 0 bases and 6 bases, there was a span of 11 bases. From germline, CDR1 is LNHDA and CDR2 SQIVND (reference sequence). This sequence originates from a human donor with melanoma. The sequencing used CD8+ T cells sorted from blood (inferred from file names), collected from a patient given nivolumab and ipilimumab in sequence. The chain employs TRBV19 and TRBJ1-2; D gene unclear. Here the CDR3 DNA reads TGTGCCAGTAGTATAGATCCACTTTTGCATGGCTACACCTTC. Translating it yields CASSIDPLLHGYTF.